These 23 T cell receptor beta chains came from one sample sequenced in a study of regulatory T cells in long-lasting Graves disease (dated by TCRdb to about 2021). Taken with the paper, the label for time point translates to: newly diagnosed GD, antithyroid drugs for less than 3 months. For both TCR sequencing and RNA sequencing, RNA was extracted from PBMCs in TRIzol. Library preparation was by multiplex PCR. The sequencing machine was an Illumina HiSeq 4000. CDR3 regions were amplified by Arm-PCR with iRepertoire HTBI primers to construct TCR beta libraries. TCRdb itself trimmed the public reads at Q25 with fastp, ran MiXCR and retained productive beta chains. All rows with the same CDR3 protein become a single entry with the most common DNA and genes. The sample includes about 240,000 distinct CDR3 sequences, with around 21% observed a single time. Of the sample, over 11% is held by the ten largest clones.

The material sequenced was peripheral blood mononuclear cells (PBMCs), taken at new diagnosis, from a patient treated with antithyroid drugs. These receptors were obtained from a female donor with Graves disease.

This clonotype was detected many times. This chain joins TRBV3-1 and TRBJ2-7; a weak D match, TRBD2 (6 bases). Per the germline V gene, CDR1 is LGHDT and CDR2 is YNNKEL (reference sequence). V was shortened by 5 bases and J by 6 bases, with 14 bases between the two germline ends. The CDR3 contains 13 residues. CDR3 nucleotide sequence: TGTGCCAGCAGCTGGGACTCTGAAGGCGAGCAGTACTTC. Protein product: CASSWDSEGEQYF.

This clonotype was observed at least ten times. The chain carries TRBV5-4 and TRBJ1-1; TRBD1 might be the D (6 bases). Trimming took 4 bases from V and 3 from J, leaving 16 bases between them. The CDR3 sequence is 15 residues long. Germline values: CDR1 SGHNT, CDR2 YYREEE (reference sequence). The CDR3 region is CASSPGGGAHTEAFF. DNA for the CDR3: TGTGCCAGCAGCCCTGGAGGGGGGGCTCACACTGAAGCTTTCTTT.

Many counts were recorded for this clonotype. The chain uses TRBV24-1 and TRBJ2-5; 12 bases align to TRBD2. The trim removed 3 bases at V and 5 bases at J, leaving 9 bases unmatched. Germline V gene lookup returns CDR1 KGHDR and CDR2 SFDVKD. The CDR3 has 17 residues. The CDR3 bases are TGTGCCACCAGTGATCCCGCAAGACTAGCGGGAGTGGAGACCCAGTACTTC. This codes for CATSDPARLAGVETQYF.

This clonotype was seen a single time. CDR3 in DNA: TGTGCCAGCAGCCAAGAGGGCCGGAAAGAGCAGTACTTC. Amino acid sequence: CASSQEGRKEQYF. The chain uses TRBV3-1 and TRBJ2-7; D gene ambiguous. Germline loops: CDR1 LGHDT, CDR2 YNNKEL (reference sequence). Between the trimmed V and J ends, which lost 0 bases and 7 bases, there was a span of 10 bases. This CDR3 is built from 13 residues.

This chain links TRBV18 with TRBJ2-7; the match to TRBD2 covers 11 bases. The ends lost 5 bases at V and 5 bases at J; junction bases unmatched: 11. The CDR3 has 16 residues. The V gene's germline CDR1 is KGHSH and CDR2 LQKENI. The CDR3: CASSSLSGRVLDEQYF. Written as DNA, the CDR3 is TGTGCCAGCTCAAGTCTTAGCGGGAGGGTGCTCGACGAGCAGTACTTC.

On this clonotype itself: A far larger clone is a single base away, which makes a read error likely. Given the absence of the conserved phenylalanine or tryptophan at the CDR3 end, a read error is likely. No DNA is shown, since the ends of the CDR3 on it are uncertain; the CDR3 is the one TCRdb lists. This sequence joins TRBV28 and TRBJ2-1; TRBD2, as called in the table, went unchecked against the DNA. From its first to its last residue, the CDR3 has 17 amino acids. The germline CDR1 and CDR2 sequences are MDHEN and SYDVKM. Here the CDR3 reads CASSLFGLAGVTDTQYL.

This clonotype came up many times. The rearrangement joins TRBV4-3 to TRBJ2-5, with 15 bases aligning to TRBD2. V lost 0 bases to trimming and J lost 4 bases; unmatched junction nucleotides: 6. The CDR3 is 18 amino acids. Germline-derived CDR1 and CDR2 are LGHNA and YSLEER. CDR3 amino acids: CASSQDLSGLAGGETQYF. DNA for the CDR3: TGCGCCAGCAGCCAAGATCTCTCGGGACTAGCGGGAGGAGAGACCCAGTACTTC.

This clonotype was seen ten or more times. The chain carries TRBV5-6 and TRBJ1-1, with a possible D match to TRBD1 (5 bases). The CDR3 has 16 residues. Germline assignment: CDR1 SGHDT and CDR2 YYEEEE. With 4 bases removed from V and 0 bases from J, the gap between germline ends came to 16 bases. CDR3 sequence: CASSTAGRGMNTEAFF. Written as DNA, the CDR3 is TGTGCCAGCAGCACGGCAGGGAGGGGAATGAACACTGAAGCTTTCTTT.

The chain joins TRBV19 to TRBJ1-2, with D unresolved. This CDR3 is built from 13 residues. V was cut by 0 bases and J by 4 bases, with 6 bases left in between. Germline V gives CDR1 LNHDA, CDR2 SQIVND (reference sequence). The CDR3 DNA sequence: TGTGCCAGTAGTATAGACGGCTTCTATGGCTACACCTTC. Its translation is CASSIDGFYGYTF. The full variable domain, completed using reference TRBV19 and TRBJ1-2, is DGGITQSPKYLFRKEGQNVTLSCEQNLNHDAMYWYRQDPGQGLRLIYYSQIVNDFQKGDIAEGYSVSREKKESFPLTVTSAQKNPTAFYLCASSIDGFYGYTFGSGTRLTVV.

In its sample, this clonotype was seen many times. The chain recombines TRBV28 with TRBJ2-5; 9 nucleotides align to TRBD1. Trimming took 5 bases from V and 3 from J; bases not matched to a gene: 4. Germline V CDR1 and CDR2: MDHEN, SYDVKM. The CDR3 spans 14 residues. CDR3 region: CASSVGTGKETQYF. The CDR3 region has the DNA TGTGCCAGCAGTGTCGGGACAGGGAAAGAGACCCAGTACTTC.

This clonotype came up many times. This chain connects TRBV2 to TRBJ1-5; D remains unclear. The CDR3 runs to 15 residues. CDR1 is SNHLY and CDR2 is FYNNEI in the germline V gene. V was pared by 2 bases and J by 2 bases, with 10 bases between. The CDR3 spells CASSEILSGNQPQHF. As DNA, the CDR3 is TGTGCCAGCAGTGAAATTCTTTCAGGCAATCAGCCCCAGCATTTT. Using reference TRBV2 and TRBJ1-5 for the parts outside the CDR3, the full variable domain is EPEVTQTPSHQVTQMGQEVILRCVPISNHLYFYWYRQILGQKVEFLVSFYNNEISEKSEIFDDQFSVERPDGSNFTLKIRSTKLEDSAMYFCASSEILSGNQPQHFGDGTRLSIL.

This clonotype has a count of ten or more. The V call is TRBV6-5, the J call TRBJ2-7; D possibly matches TRBD1 or TRBD2 (6 bases each). V was pared by 4 bases and J by 5 bases, with 24 bases between. This CDR3 region has 17 residues. Germline-derived CDR1 and CDR2 are MNHEY and SVGAGI. DNA of the CDR3: TGTGCCAGCAGTTCCTCAAGGTACCGAGCAGGGGAGGACGAGCAGTACTTC. Its translation is CASSSSRYRAGEDEQYF.

This clonotype was recorded many times. The chain has TRBV12-5 and TRBJ2-1; possible D gene TRBD1, 5 bases. Germline CDR1 is LGHNT and CDR2 is FRNRAP. Trimming cost V 4 bases and J 7 bases, with 8 bases left between them. CDR3 length: 12 residues. CDR3 region: CASGSGWNEQFF. In nucleotides, the CDR3 is TGTGCTAGTGGTTCAGGGTGGAATGAGCAGTTCTTC.

This clonotype has at least ten counts. This chain links TRBV6-1 with TRBJ2-3; weak D call: TRBD2 (6 bases). V was trimmed by 0 bases and J by 2 bases, leaving 12 bases between them. This CDR3 spans 16 amino acids. Per the germline V gene, CDR1 is MNHNS and CDR2 is SASEGT. CDR3 sequence: CASSEAGRLDTDTQYF. CDR3 coding DNA: TGTGCCAGCAGTGAAGCGGGCCGACTAGACACAGATACGCAGTATTTT.

On this clonotype itself: This sequence is one base from a far larger clone and is likely a read error. The J gene is TRBJ2-1, the V gene TRBV6-6; D is undetermined. The CDR3 contains 12 residues. Germline V gene sequence: CDR1 MNHNY, CDR2 SVGAGI (reference sequence). CDR3 protein: CTSSYGHNEQFF. The DNA of the CDR3 is TGTACCAGCAGTTACGGACACAATGAGCAGTTCTTC.

The chain combines TRBV5-1 with TRBJ2-1; weak D call: TRBD2 (5 bases). With 1 base removed from V and 0 bases from J, the gap between germline ends came to 11 bases. This CDR3 region has 16 residues. From germline, CDR1 is SGHRS and CDR2 YFSETQ. CDR3 bases: TGCGCCAGCAGCTTGCCGAGGGTAGGCTCCTACAATGAGCAGTTCTTC. Translating gives CASSLPRVGSYNEQFF.

This clonotype was seen many times. This sequence joins TRBV19 and TRBJ2-6, with D unresolved. CDR1 and CDR2 (germline): LNHDA, SQIVND (reference sequence). The CDR3 sequence is 13 residues long. V lost 7 bases to trimming and J lost 4 bases, with 8 bases between them. CDR3 amino acids: CASTISGANVLTF. CDR3 bases: TGTGCCAGTACCATTTCCGGGGCCAACGTCCTGACTTTC.

This clonotype was seen more than once but under ten times. This sequence joins TRBV19 and TRBJ2-5; 7 positions match TRBD1. The CDR3 is 14 amino acids. V shed 3 bases and J 1 base; nucleotides not matched to a gene: 2. The germline CDR1 and CDR2 sequences are LNHDA and SQIVND (reference sequence). The CDR3 loop is CASSMGQLQETQYF. CDR3 bases: TGTGCCAGTAGTATGGGACAGCTCCAAGAGACCCAGTACTTC. The complete variable domain, with remaining parts taken from reference TRBV19 and TRBJ2-5, reads DGGITQSPKYLFRKEGQNVTLSCEQNLNHDAMYWYRQDPGQGLRLIYYSQIVNDFQKGDIAEGYSVSREKKESFPLTVTSAQKNPTAFYLCASSMGQLQETQYFGPGTRLLVL.

This clonotype was counted a few times. The V gene is TRBV7-9, the J gene TRBJ2-6; no definite D call. CDR3 size: 14 residues. Trimming took off 7 bases at V and 1 base at J, with 8 bases between the two ends. Germline V CDR1 and CDR2: SEHNR, FQNEAQ (reference sequence). In DNA, the CDR3 is TGTGCCAGCACGGTCAATTCTGGGGCCAACGTCCTGACTTTC. Protein product: CASTVNSGANVLTF.

This clonotype has a count of ten or more. The chain combines TRBV3-1 with TRBJ2-5, with D possibly TRBD1 on 6 matching bases. The V gene's germline CDR1 is LGHDT and CDR2 YNNKEL (reference sequence). The CDR3 has 12 residues. V was pared by 5 bases and J by 5 bases, with 9 bases between. CDR3 in amino acids: CASSERGETQYF. The CDR3 DNA reads as TGTGCCAGCAGCGAGAGGGGGGAGACCCAGTACTTC.

This clonotype was recorded many times. V usage is TRBV4-3 and J usage is TRBJ2-5; perhaps TRBD2 as D (6 bases). V was pared by 4 bases and J by 9 bases, with 15 bases between. The CDR3 consists of 13 residues. Germline CDR1 reads LGHNA; CDR2 reads YSLEER. This chain's CDR3 is CASSLLEGGAQYF. In DNA, the CDR3 is TGCGCCAGCAGCCTCCTCGAGGGCGGGGCCCAGTACTTC.

A note on this clonotype: This may be a read error: a much more frequent sequence differs by one nucleotide. This sequence joins TRBV2 and TRBJ2-6; D is possibly TRBD1 (5 bases). Between the trimmed V and J ends, which lost 10 bases and 0 bases, there was a span of 25 bases. There are 19 residues in the CDR3. Germline CDR1 and CDR2: SNHLY and FYNNEI. The DNA of the CDR3 is TGTGCCACCCTGAAGTCTATGGCAGGGCACAGCTCTGGGGCCAACGTCCTGACTTTC. Amino acids: CATLKSMAGHSSGANVLTF.

In its sample, this clonotype was seen many times. This chain links TRBV18 with TRBJ2-7; 10 bases match TRBD2. Germline lookup yields CDR1 KGHSH and CDR2 LQKENI. Germline trimming cut 5 bases from V and 7 bases from J; bases unmatched to any gene: 5. CDR3 length: 13 residues. The CDR3 sequence is CASSTGTSDEQYF. CDR3 DNA sequence: TGTGCCAGCTCAACCGGGACTAGCGATGAGCAGTACTTC.